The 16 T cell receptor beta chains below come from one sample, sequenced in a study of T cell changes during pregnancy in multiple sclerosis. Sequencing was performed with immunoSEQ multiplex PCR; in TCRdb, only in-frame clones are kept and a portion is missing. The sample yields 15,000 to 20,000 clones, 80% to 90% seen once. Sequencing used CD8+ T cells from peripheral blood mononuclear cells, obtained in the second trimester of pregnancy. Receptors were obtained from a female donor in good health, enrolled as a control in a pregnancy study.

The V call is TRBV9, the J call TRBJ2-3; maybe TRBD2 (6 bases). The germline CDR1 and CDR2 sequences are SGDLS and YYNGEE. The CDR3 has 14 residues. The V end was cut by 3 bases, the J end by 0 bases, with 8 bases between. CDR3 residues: CASSDGTSTDTQYF. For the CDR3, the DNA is TGTGCCAGCAGCGACGGGACTAGCACAGATACGCAGTATTTT.

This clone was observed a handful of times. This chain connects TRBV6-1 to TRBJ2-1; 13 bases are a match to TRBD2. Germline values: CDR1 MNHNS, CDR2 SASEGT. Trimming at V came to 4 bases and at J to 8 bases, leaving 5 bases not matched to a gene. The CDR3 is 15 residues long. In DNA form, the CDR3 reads TGTGCCAGCAGTGCCGAACTAGCGGGAGGGGATGAGCAGTTCTTC. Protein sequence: CASSAELAGGDEQFF.

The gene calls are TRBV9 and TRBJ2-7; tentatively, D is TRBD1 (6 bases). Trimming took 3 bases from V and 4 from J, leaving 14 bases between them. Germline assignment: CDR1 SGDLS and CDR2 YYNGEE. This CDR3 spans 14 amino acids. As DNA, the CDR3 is TGTGCCAGCAGCGCGGGACACCTTAGTTACGAGCAGTACTTC. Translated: CASSAGHLSYEQYF.

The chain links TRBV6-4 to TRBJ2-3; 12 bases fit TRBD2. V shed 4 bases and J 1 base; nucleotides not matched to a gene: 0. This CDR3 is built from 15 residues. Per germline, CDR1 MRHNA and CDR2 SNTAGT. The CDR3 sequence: CASSGLAGGTDTQYF. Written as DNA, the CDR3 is TGTGCCAGCAGTGGACTAGCGGGGGGCACAGATACGCAGTATTTT.

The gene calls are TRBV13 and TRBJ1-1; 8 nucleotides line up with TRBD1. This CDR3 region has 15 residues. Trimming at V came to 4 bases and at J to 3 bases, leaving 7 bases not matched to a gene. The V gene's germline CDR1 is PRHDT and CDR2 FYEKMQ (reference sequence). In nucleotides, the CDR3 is TGTGCCAGCAGCTCGACAGGGGAAGGGGACACTGAAGCTTTCTTT. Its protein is CASSSTGEGDTEAFF.

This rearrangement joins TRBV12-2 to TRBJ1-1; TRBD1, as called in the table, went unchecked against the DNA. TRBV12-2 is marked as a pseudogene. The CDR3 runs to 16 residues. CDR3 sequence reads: CASRLSRTPPRTEAFF. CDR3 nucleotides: TGTGCAAGTCGCTTATCAAGGACACCCCCGAGGACTGAAGCTTTCTTT.

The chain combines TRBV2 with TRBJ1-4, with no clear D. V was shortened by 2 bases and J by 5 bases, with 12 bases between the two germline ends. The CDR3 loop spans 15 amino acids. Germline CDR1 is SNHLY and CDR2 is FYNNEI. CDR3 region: CASSESAGLNEKLFF. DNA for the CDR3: TGTGCCAGCAGTGAATCAGCAGGACTCAATGAAAAACTGTTTTTT.

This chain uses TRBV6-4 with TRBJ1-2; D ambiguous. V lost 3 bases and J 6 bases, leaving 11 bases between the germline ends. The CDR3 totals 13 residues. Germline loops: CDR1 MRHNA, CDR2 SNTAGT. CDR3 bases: TGTGCCAGCAGTGAGGCGGCCTCCGATGGCTACACCTTC. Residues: CASSEAASDGYTF.

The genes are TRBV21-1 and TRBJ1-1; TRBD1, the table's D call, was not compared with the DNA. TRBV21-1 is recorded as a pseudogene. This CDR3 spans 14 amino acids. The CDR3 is CASSRKGLNTEAFF. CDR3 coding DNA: TGTGCCAGCAGCAGGAAGGGGCTGAACACTGAAGCTTTCTTT.

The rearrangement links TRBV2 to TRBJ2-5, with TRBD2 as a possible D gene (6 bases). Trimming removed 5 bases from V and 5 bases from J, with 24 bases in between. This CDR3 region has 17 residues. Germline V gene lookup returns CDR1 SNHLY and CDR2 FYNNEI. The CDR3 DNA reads TGTGCCAGCAGTTTAGAATCCCAGGACTACCGGTCGGAGACCCAGTACTTC. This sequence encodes CASSLESQDYRSETQYF.

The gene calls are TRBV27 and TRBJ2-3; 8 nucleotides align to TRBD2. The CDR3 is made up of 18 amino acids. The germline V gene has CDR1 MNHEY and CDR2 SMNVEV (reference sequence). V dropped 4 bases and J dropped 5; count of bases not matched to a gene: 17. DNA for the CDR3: TGTGCCAGCAGTTCGACTACTACCGGGACTAGTAGTGAAGATACGCAGTATTTT. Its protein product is CASSSTTTGTSSEDTQYF.

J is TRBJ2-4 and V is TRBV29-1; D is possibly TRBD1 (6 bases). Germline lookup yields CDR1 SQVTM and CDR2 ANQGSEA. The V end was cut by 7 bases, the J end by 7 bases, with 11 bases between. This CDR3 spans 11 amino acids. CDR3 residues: CSAWTVNIQYF. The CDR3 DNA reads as TGCAGCGCCTGGACAGTTAACATTCAGTACTTC.

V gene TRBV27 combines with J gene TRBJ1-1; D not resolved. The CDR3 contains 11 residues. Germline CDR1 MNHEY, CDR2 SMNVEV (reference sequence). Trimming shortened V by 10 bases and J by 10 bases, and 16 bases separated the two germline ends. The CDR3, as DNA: TGTGCCATAAGAGCCCCAGAGGGAGCTTTCTTT. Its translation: CAIRAPEGAFF.

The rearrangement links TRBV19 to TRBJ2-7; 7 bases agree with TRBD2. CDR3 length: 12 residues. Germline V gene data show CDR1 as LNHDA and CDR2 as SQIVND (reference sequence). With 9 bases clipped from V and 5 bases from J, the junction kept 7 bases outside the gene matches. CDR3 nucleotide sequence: TGTGCCAGCCTCAGCGGGACCCACGAGCAGTACTTC. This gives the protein CASLSGTHEQYF.

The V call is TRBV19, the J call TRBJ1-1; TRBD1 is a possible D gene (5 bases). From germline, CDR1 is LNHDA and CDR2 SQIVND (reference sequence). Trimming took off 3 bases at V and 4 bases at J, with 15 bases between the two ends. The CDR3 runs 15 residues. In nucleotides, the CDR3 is TGTGCCAGTAGTATGTGGGGGGGACTGGGCACTGAAGCTTTCTTT. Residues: CASSMWGGLGTEAFF.

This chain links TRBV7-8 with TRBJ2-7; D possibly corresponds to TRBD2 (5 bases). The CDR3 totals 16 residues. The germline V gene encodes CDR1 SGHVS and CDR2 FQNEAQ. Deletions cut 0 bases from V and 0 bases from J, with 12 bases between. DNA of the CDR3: TGTGCCAGCAGCTTAGCCGCGGGTGCAGTCTCCTACGAGCAGTACTTC. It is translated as CASSLAAGAVSYEQYF.